The clone carrying this TCR beta chain has more than one count but fewer than ten. Its antigen remains unidentified. The V gene lost 1 base and the J gene lost 5 bases, with 12 bases spanning the gap. Germline V CDR1 and CDR2: SGDLS, YYNGEE. The CDR3 has 14 amino acids. These data originate in a study of T cell responses to AZD1222 COVID-19 vaccine. Whole-study results and caveats: Spike-wide coverage was observed for vaccine-associated CD4 TCRs, with dominant responses at 160-218 and 743-854.

Produced via immunoSEQ multiplex PCR; TCRdb's table is partial and in-frame only. The data contain about 100,000 clones, around nine tenths of them singletons. The material sequenced was peripheral blood, taken on day 0 of AZD1222 vaccination. The TCR was taken from an adult in good health. V and J are TRBV9 and TRBJ2-5; tentative D call: TRBD2 (6 bases). CDR3 sequence reads: CASSVSAGRETQYF. Written as DNA, the CDR3 is TGTGCCAGCAGCGTATCGGCAGGGAGGGAGACCCAGTACTTC.